This TCR beta chain derives from a study of Ad26.COV2.S vaccination and SARS-CoV-2 variants. Treatment reported: about 20 received Ad26.COV2.S at low or high dose, single or two shots; roughly five received placebo; per-sample allocation not given. Specimens were obtained on day 63 following the first vaccine or placebo injection. Wuhan-strain spike was delivered by a replication-incompetent Ad26 vector. Some clones are missing from TCRdb's copy, which holds only in-frame ones; the method was immunoSEQ multiplex PCR. The sample holds about 400,000 clones; about 88% are singletons and the top ten take 1.5% to 2%. Study results and caveats: Compared with placebo recipients, vaccine recipients had higher spike-specific TCR breadth. Measurements of TCR breadth and depth may have given underestimates of the total T cell responses.

With 6 bases removed from V and 1 base from J, the gap between germline ends came to 16 bases. This CDR3 spans 17 amino acids. CDR1 is SNHLY and CDR2 is FYNNEI in the germline V gene. As regards this clone: What it binds is unknown.

The sample in question was peripheral blood, obtained in a trial of Ad26.COV2.S vaccine versus placebo. V is TRBV2 and J is TRBJ2-6; D not certain. The receptor was isolated from a person aged 18 to 65 who received the Ad26.COV2.S COVID-19 vaccine or a placebo. CDR3 DNA sequence: TGTGCCAGCAGACAGCCTCCCGCCCTATCTGGGGCCAACGTCCTGACTTTC. Its translation: CASRQPPALSGANVLTF.